What follows are 19 T cell receptor beta chains derived from one specimen sequenced in a study of T cell responses to AZD1222 COVID-19 vaccine (dated by TCRdb to 2020 to 2022). Library preparation was by the immunoSEQ multiplex PCR assay. Imported from immuneACCESS, the table was reduced by TCRdb to in-frame sequences with V and J called. These copies leave out some clones; in studies compared against another copy, an unresolved V gene accounts for under half, and the cause of the remainder is not known. The sample table records 150,000 to 200,000 clones; around 89% of these occur just once. The ten largest make up roughly 4% of the sample. In light of the paper, this sample's time point label describes: about 28 days (+/-7) after the second vaccine dose. The specimen comprised peripheral blood, sampled 28 days after the second AZD1222 dose. These TCRs come from an adult who received the AZD1222 COVID-19 vaccine.

The V and J genes are TRBV9 and TRBJ1-1; D gene ambiguous. Germline V gene lookup returns CDR1 SGDLS and CDR2 YYNGEE. The CDR3 totals 14 residues. Trimming removed 4 bases from V and 1 base from J, with 11 bases in between. CDR3 region: CASSTDVGNTEAFF. Here the CDR3 DNA reads TGTGCCAGCAGCACCGATGTAGGGAACACTGAAGCTTTCTTT. Variable domain in full (rest from reference TRBV9 and TRBJ1-1): DSGVTQTPKHLITATGQRVTLRCSPRSGDLSVYWYQQSLDQGLQFLIQYYNGEERAKGNILERFSAQQFPDLHSELNLSSLELGDSALYFCASSTDVGNTEAFFGQGTRLTVV.

CDR3 amino acids: CASSYSGELGTEAFF. CDR3 nucleotides: TGTGCCAGCAGTTACTCTGGGGAGTTGGGCACTGAAGCTTTCTTT. This chain connects TRBV6-5 to TRBJ1-1; the D is unclear. V lost 0 bases and J 4 bases, leaving 12 bases between the germline ends. The germline CDR1 and CDR2 sequences are MNHEY and SVGAGI. CDR3 length equals 15 residues.

V is TRBV2 and J is TRBJ1-2; a possible D gene is TRBD1 (5 bases). CDR1 is SNHLY, CDR2 FYNNEI, per germline. V was pared by 2 bases and J by 7 bases, with 11 bases between. The CDR3 is 13 residues long. Here the CDR3 reads CASSETGDRGYTF. The CDR3 DNA reads as TGTGCCAGCAGTGAAACCGGGGACCGTGGCTACACCTTC. Supplemented by reference TRBV2 and TRBJ1-2, the full variable domain reads EPEVTQTPSHQVTQMGQEVILRCVPISNHLYFYWYRQILGQKVEFLVSFYNNEISEKSEIFDDQFSVERPDGSNFTLKIRSTKLEDSAMYFCASSETGDRGYTFGSGTRLTVV.

The chain has TRBV18 and TRBJ1-6, with 9 bases matching TRBD1. The V segment lost 3 bases and the J segment 8 bases; nucleotides outside the gene matches: 17. This CDR3 region has 19 residues. Germline assignment: CDR1 KGHSH and CDR2 LQKENI. The CDR3 sequence is CASSPGGTGKIRGDSPLHF. The CDR3, as DNA: TGTGCCAGCTCACCGGGCGGGACAGGGAAAATTAGGGGGGATTCACCCCTCCACTTT.

This chain connects TRBV6-2 or TRBV6-3 to TRBJ2-7; D is ambiguous. The CDR3 extends over 14 amino acids. Germline CDR1 reads MNHEY; CDR2 reads SVGEGT. V was shortened by 2 bases and J by 4 bases, with 12 bases between the two germline ends. This CDR3 reads CASSYGGVKYEQYF. As DNA, the CDR3 is TGTGCCAGCAGTTACGGTGGGGTAAAGTACGAGCAGTACTTC.

This chain links TRBV6-5 with TRBJ1-2; 9 bases agree with TRBD1. Germline V gene lookup returns CDR1 MNHEY and CDR2 SVGAGI. The CDR3 covers 15 residues. Losses at the gene ends were 5 bases for V and 6 bases for J; bases not matched to a gene: 10. CDR3 in amino acids: CASSRNSDRGNGYTF. Here the CDR3 DNA reads TGTGCCAGCAGTCGAAACAGCGACAGGGGGAATGGCTACACCTTC.

The V and J genes are TRBV7-9 and TRBJ2-5, with D perhaps TRBD1 (5 bases). Trimming shortened V by 1 base and J by 0 bases, and 9 bases separated the two germline ends. Germline lookup yields CDR1 SEHNR and CDR2 FQNEAQ (reference sequence). The CDR3 is 15 residues long. The CDR3 region has the DNA TGTGCCAGCAGCTTAGGACAGTCTCACCAAGAGACCCAGTACTTC. Translated: CASSLGQSHQETQYF.

The rearrangement joins TRBV6-5 to TRBJ2-7; the D gene is possibly TRBD2 (6 bases). Trimming stripped 9 bases from V and 3 bases from J, with 15 bases between. Looked up from germline, CDR1 is MNHEY and CDR2 is SVGAGI. The CDR3 totals 13 residues. For the CDR3, the DNA is TGTGCCAGTGGGGGGACGGCTTTCTACGAGCAGTACTTC. Translation: CASGGTAFYEQYF.

The V gene is TRBV7-2, the J gene TRBJ2-3, with TRBD1 matching over 8 bases. V was pared by 5 bases and J by 5 bases, with 9 bases of the junction left unmatched. This CDR3 comprises 15 residues. Germline V gene lookup returns CDR1 SGHTA and CDR2 FQGNSA. The CDR3 bases are TGTGCCAGCAGCCCCGGACAGGGATGGGTAGATACGCAGTATTTT. Protein sequence: CASSPGQGWVDTQYF.

The chain employs TRBV7-2 and TRBJ2-7; D is ambiguous. The V and J ends lost 2 bases and 4 bases respectively, with 12 bases between them. The germline CDR1 and CDR2 sequences are SGHTA and FQGNSA. This CDR3 has 14 amino acids. The CDR3: CASSLNRATYEQYF. DNA for the CDR3: TGTGCCAGCAGCTTAAACCGGGCCACTTACGAGCAGTACTTC.

The V call is TRBV21-1, the J call TRBJ2-1; the table's D gene call, TRBD2, was not cross checked with the DNA. TRBV21-1 is a pseudogene locus. The CDR3 totals 11 residues. CDR3: CASSNYNEQFF. CDR3 nucleotides: TGTGCCAGCAGCAACTATAATGAGCAGTTCTTC.

The chain employs TRBV5-1 and TRBJ2-5, with 7 nucleotides matching TRBD1. The CDR3 loop spans 14 amino acids. The junction had 2 bases not matched to a gene; V was cut back by 0 bases and J by 3 bases. CDR1 is SGHRS, CDR2 YFSETQ, per germline. The DNA of the CDR3 is TGCGCCAGCAGCTTGGGACAGGGAGAAGAGACCCAGTACTTC. It codes for CASSLGQGEETQYF.

The V call is TRBV20-1, the J call TRBJ2-3, with D unclear. Between the trimmed V and J ends, which lost 3 bases and 2 bases, there was a span of 15 bases. The germline V gene encodes CDR1 DFQATT and CDR2 SNEGSKA (reference sequence). CDR3 length: 15 amino acids. CDR3: CSASRTAFATDTQYF. CDR3 sequence (DNA): TGCAGTGCTAGTAGAACAGCCTTTGCCACAGATACGCAGTATTTT.

Comment on this clone: The sample contains more than one DNA sequence encoding this CDR3. The gene calls are TRBV30 and TRBJ1-3, with TRBD1 matching 8 bases. There are 14 residues in the CDR3. J was trimmed by 3 bases and V by 4 bases; bases with no gene match: 5. Looked up from germline, CDR1 is GTSNPN and CDR2 is SVGIG (reference sequence). CDR3 region: CAWTSGGFGNTIYF. The CDR3 DNA reads as TGTGCCTGGACTTCAGGGGGCTTTGGAAACACCATATATTTT.

The chain uses TRBV6-5 and TRBJ1-3, with D perhaps matching TRBD1 (6 bases). V dropped 5 bases and J dropped 1 base, with 12 bases sitting between them. CDR3 size: 15 residues. Looked up from germline, CDR1 is MNHEY and CDR2 is SVGAGI. The CDR3 region is CASSRPGASGNTIYF. The DNA for the CDR3 is TGTGCCAGCAGTCGCCCGGGGGCTTCTGGAAACACCATATATTTT.

The V and J genes are TRBV5-5 and TRBJ2-1; D possibly corresponds to TRBD1 (5 bases). Trimming pared 0 bases from V and 13 bases from J, leaving 17 bases between. Germline CDR1 reads SGHKS; CDR2 reads YYEKEE (reference sequence). The CDR3 covers 14 residues. CDR3 sequence: CASSLAGPNQVQFF. The CDR3 DNA is TGTGCCAGCAGCTTGGCAGGGCCCAACCAGGTACAGTTCTTC.

The chain carries TRBV12-3 or TRBV12-4 and TRBJ1-1, with a weak D call TRBD1 (5 bases). V was trimmed by 6 bases and J by 7 bases, leaving 12 bases between them. The CDR3 has 12 amino acids. The CDR3, as DNA: TGTGCCAGCAGGCGGAACAGGTTTGAAGCTTTCTTT. Amino acid sequence: CASRRNRFEAFF.

This clone occurred once. This chain joins TRBV29-1 and TRBJ1-2; D ambiguous. The length of the CDR3 is 14 residues. Germline lookup yields CDR1 SQVTM and CDR2 ANQGSEA. Trimming removed 5 bases from V and 4 bases from J, with 17 bases in between. As DNA, the CDR3 is TGCAGCGTTTTTAATCAGGAGGAGGGCTATGGCTACACCTTC. Its protein product is CSVFNQEEGYGYTF.

This clone was seen a single time. In DNA, the CDR3 is TGTGCCAGCAGCTTTGCTAGGGTAGGCTCACCCCTCCACTTT. Translated: CASSFARVGSPLHF. The chain recombines TRBV7-8 with TRBJ1-6; the D is unclear. Trimming cost V 3 bases and J 10 bases, with 13 bases left between them. Germline V gene data show CDR1 as SGHVS and CDR2 as FQNEAQ. The CDR3 is 14 amino acids.